The T cell receptor (beta chain) under discussion was sequenced for a study of cytomegalovirus exposure and HLA in healthy donors. Germline V CDR1 and CDR2: PRHDT, FYEKMQ (reference sequence). This CDR3 has 12 amino acids. The V gene lost 6 bases and the J gene lost 2 bases, with 6 bases spanning the gap. The study's findings and limits: In a later analysis, a missense DCLRE1C variant was linked to TCR beta V- and J-gene trimming.

Worth noting for this clone: The antigen is undetermined.

PCR primers comprised 60 Vbeta and 13 Jbeta primers. Data came from immunoSEQ multiplex PCR; TCRdb stores just in-frame clones and leaves some out. The sample carries 150,000 to 200,000 clones, approximately 78% recorded once. The TCR originated in a girl aged 2-10 years in good health and CMV-seropositive. The sample was PBMCs. This rearrangement joins TRBV13 to TRBJ2-3; D remains unclear. The CDR3 DNA reads TGTGCCAGCAGTTCAATCACAGATACGCAGTATTTT. Encoded protein: CASSSITDTQYF.